Included here is one T cell receptor (beta chain) sequence, with context. Its specificity is not known. The CDR3 consists of 16 residues. After removal of 3 bases from V and 3 bases from J, the junction contained 8 bases not matched to a gene. CDR1 and CDR2 from the germline V gene are MGHRA and YSYEKL. The authors sequenced TCR beta from blood CD8+ and CD4+ T cells. The data derive from a study of CD8 T cells in Susac syndrome. RNA totalling 0.5 to 1 ug underwent reverse transcription with random hexamers. Across 54 Vbeta and 13 Jbeta, immunoSEQ multiplex PCR amplified TCR beta CDR3. Via MiXCR, TCRdb re-called the immunoSEQ multiplex PCR reads, giving one row per CDR3 protein. The sample holds about 190,000 distinct CDR3 sequences, approximately 95% seen once. Findings of the study overall: Susac CD8+ clonal expansion peaked in TEMRA cells and active patients. Total CD8+ and CD8+ TEMRA repertoires contained over 15 and five Susac-specific public clones, respectively.

Sequencing was carried out using CD8+ T cells from PBMCs. This TCR derives from a human donor with Susac syndrome. V is TRBV4-1 and J is TRBJ1-1; 9 bases align to TRBD1. The CDR3 coding sequence is TGCGCCAGCAGCCACGAGACAGGGGGGCTGTACACTGAAGCTTTCTTT. Protein: CASSHETGGLYTEAFF.